These 20 T cell receptor beta chains originate from one sample sequenced in a study of blood T cell repertoires in COVID-19. TCRdb keeps only in-frame clones here, not all; method: immunoSEQ multiplex PCR. The sample holds 50,000 to 65,000 clones; roughly 76% are singletons and the top ten take about 5.4%. Sequenced: peripheral blood. The receptors stem from a woman aged 55-70 years with acute or convalescent COVID-19.

The chain links TRBV2 to TRBJ1-2; tentatively, D is TRBD1 (5 bases). The germline V gene has CDR1 SNHLY and CDR2 FYNNEI. V lost 2 bases, J lost 8 bases, and 18 bases lay in between. The CDR3 has 15 residues. CDR3 in DNA: TGTGCCAGCAGTGAAAGGGGAAACGGGCTACAAGGCTACACCTTC. This sequence encodes CASSERGNGLQGYTF.

The CDR3 DNA reads as TGCAGCGTTGAAGACGCGTTCTCTGGAAACACCATATATTTT. It is translated as CSVEDAFSGNTIYF. The V and J genes are TRBV29-1 and TRBJ1-3; no reliable D call. CDR1 is SQVTM, CDR2 ANQGSEA, per germline. V dropped 0 bases and J dropped 0 bases, with 6 bases sitting between them. This CDR3 comprises 14 residues.

The V call is TRBV5-1, the J call TRBJ2-1; 7 bases line up with TRBD2. Looked up from germline, CDR1 is SGHRS and CDR2 is YFSETQ. The ends lost 3 bases at V and 5 bases at J; junction bases unmatched: 5. The CDR3 runs 14 residues. The CDR3, as DNA: TGCGCCAGCAGCTGGGGAGCGGGAAACAATGAGCAGTTCTTC. This sequence encodes CASSWGAGNNEQFF.

This rearrangement joins TRBV27 to TRBJ2-1; D remains unclear. The CDR3 is 12 residues long. Trimming removed 3 bases from V and 3 bases from J, with 3 bases in between. From germline, CDR1 is MNHEY and CDR2 SMNVEV (reference sequence). CDR3 in DNA: TGTGCCAGCAGTTTTAACTACAATGAGCAGTTCTTC. Its translation is CASSFNYNEQFF.

The rearrangement links TRBV2 to TRBJ1-6, with 12 bases that match TRBD1. CDR1 is SNHLY, CDR2 FYNNEI, per germline. This CDR3 comprises 16 residues. The junction had 9 bases not matched to a gene; V was cut back by 6 bases and J by 9 bases. CDR3 sequence: CASSRIPGQGASPLHF. In nucleotides, the CDR3 is TGTGCCAGCAGCCGAATCCCGGGACAGGGGGCTTCACCCCTCCACTTT.

The chain joins TRBV9 to TRBJ2-3; 8 nucleotides match TRBD2. This CDR3 is built from 15 residues. CDR1 is SGDLS and CDR2 is YYNGEE in the germline V gene. V shed 3 bases, J shed 4 bases, and the junction held 7 bases outside the gene matches. The CDR3 region is CASSGGGTRADTQYF. The CDR3 DNA is TGTGCCAGCAGCGGAGGAGGGACTAGGGCAGATACGCAGTATTTT.

This chain connects TRBV12-5 to TRBJ1-1; D is undetermined. Between the trimmed V and J ends, which lost 7 bases and 0 bases, there was a span of 9 bases. This CDR3 spans 13 amino acids. Germline CDR1 LGHNT, CDR2 FRNRAP. CDR3 in DNA: TGTGCTAGTGCGTGGCGGTTGAACACTGAAGCTTTCTTT. Translating gives CASAWRLNTEAFF.

V is TRBV5-1 and J is TRBJ2-3, with TRBD1 as a possible D gene (6 bases). Germline V gives CDR1 SGHRS, CDR2 YFSETQ. CDR3 length equals 15 residues. V lost 0 bases, J lost 5 bases, and 13 bases lay in between. In DNA, the CDR3 is TGCGCCAGCAGCTTGGCACAGGGAGTCGGAGATACGCAGTATTTT. Translation: CASSLAQGVGDTQYF.

This chain links TRBV6-1 with TRBJ2-1; possibly TRBD1 for D (5 bases). The CDR3 is 16 residues long. Germline V CDR1 and CDR2: MNHNS, SASEGT. The V end lost 4 bases, the J end lost 7 bases, and 20 bases lay between the germline ends. CDR3 region: CASSGRQTKGRNEQFF. In nucleotides, the CDR3 is TGTGCCAGCAGTGGAAGACAGACAAAGGGCCGGAATGAGCAGTTCTTC.

This chain connects TRBV19 to TRBJ1-4; D is possibly TRBD1 (6 bases). The CDR3 runs 14 residues. Germline CDR1 is LNHDA and CDR2 is SQIVND (reference sequence). V dropped 4 bases and J dropped 7 bases, with 13 bases sitting between them. DNA for the CDR3: TGTGCCAGTAGTACCCAGGGGACCGGTGAAAAACTGTTTTTT. Translation gives CASSTQGTGEKLFF.

This clone was recorded once. CDR3 in amino acids: CASRDPGGTEAFF. CDR3 sequence (DNA): TGTGCCAGCAGGGACCCAGGGGGGACTGAAGCTTTCTTT. This sequence joins TRBV6-5 and TRBJ1-1, with 7 bases that match TRBD1. After removal of 6 bases from V and 5 bases from J, the junction contained 6 bases not matched to a gene. The germline V gene encodes CDR1 MNHEY and CDR2 SVGAGI. The CDR3 consists of 13 residues.

This rearrangement joins TRBV29-1 to TRBJ1-4, with TRBD1 identical over 7 bases. Germline V lookup: CDR1 SQVTM, CDR2 ANQGSEA. The length of the CDR3 is 13 residues. Trimming at V came to 7 bases and at J to 3 bases, leaving 5 bases not matched to a gene. The CDR3 nucleotides read TGCAGCGGATCGACAGGGCCTAATGAAAAACTGTTTTTT. Its protein is CSGSTGPNEKLFF.

The gene calls are TRBV6-5 and TRBJ2-5, with TRBD2 identical over 7 bases. This CDR3 spans 15 amino acids. The germline V gene encodes CDR1 MNHEY and CDR2 SVGAGI. V shed 2 bases and J 4 bases; nucleotides not matched to a gene: 7. As DNA, the CDR3 is TGTGCCAGCAGTTACAGAGCGGGGCGCCCAGAGACCCAGTACTTC. Translating it yields CASSYRAGRPETQYF.

The chain recombines TRBV18 with TRBJ1-1, with TRBD1 matching over 11 bases. The CDR3 sequence is 15 residues long. Germline CDR1 is KGHSH and CDR2 is LQKENI. V trimming: 2 bases; J trimming: 1 base; junction bases outside the gene matches: 0. CDR3 coding DNA: TGTGCCAGCTCACCAGGACAGGGGGCGAACACTGAAGCTTTCTTT. Protein: CASSPGQGANTEAFF.

V usage is TRBV28 and J usage is TRBJ1-2; a possible D gene is TRBD1 (6 bases). V shed 7 bases and J shed 2 bases, with 17 bases lying between them. Germline values: CDR1 MDHEN, CDR2 SYDVKM. The CDR3 covers 15 residues. In nucleotides, the CDR3 is TGTGCCAGCACCCCCGGGTTGGGGGCCAACTATGGCTACACCTTC. Protein: CASTPGLGANYGYTF.

Only a few counts were recorded for this clone. CDR3 in DNA: TGTGCCAGCAGCTTCTTCGGACTAGCGGGGGCAGAGACCCAGTACTTC. Residues: CASSFFGLAGAETQYF. The gene calls are TRBV5-4 and TRBJ2-5, with 13 bases lining up with TRBD2. In germline, CDR1 is SGHNT, CDR2 YYREEE (reference sequence). J lost 4 bases, V lost 2 bases, and 5 bases had no gene match. This CDR3 has 16 residues.

Of note for this clone: At one of its ends the junction is not consistent with the germline gene, which may arise from a read error. CDR3 in DNA: TGTGCCATCAGTTTGGCCTCTAGCGGTACCTCAAGGTTGGATGAGCAGTTCTTC. This gives the protein CAISLASSGTSRLDEQFF. J is TRBJ2-1 and V is TRBV2, with TRBD2 matching over 7 bases. The germline V gene encodes CDR1 SNHLY and CDR2 FYNNEI. The CDR3 runs 18 residues.

CDR3 nucleotides: TGTGCCAGCAGCTTGGCCGGGACAGGGGCGCATGGCTACACCTTC. Translation: CASSLAGTGAHGYTF. This chain uses TRBV5-4 with TRBJ1-2; 10 bases map to TRBD1. Unmatched junction bases numbered 5, after V lost 0 bases and J lost 6 bases. This CDR3 comprises 15 residues. Germline values: CDR1 SGHNT, CDR2 YYREEE (reference sequence).

The J gene is TRBJ2-2, the V gene TRBV27; 12 positions match TRBD2. Germline CDR1 is MNHEY and CDR2 is SMNVEV (reference sequence). J was trimmed by 3 bases and V by 2 bases; bases with no gene match: 4. This CDR3 region has 17 residues. The CDR3 sequence is CASSLLAGGPDTGELFF. In DNA form, the CDR3 reads TGTGCCAGCAGTTTACTAGCGGGGGGGCCCGACACCGGGGAGCTGTTTTTT.

The V and J genes are TRBV6-5 and TRBJ2-3, with a possible D match to TRBD2 (6 bases). The V and J ends lost 6 bases and 7 bases respectively, with 14 bases between them. Germline V lookup: CDR1 MNHEY, CDR2 SVGAGI. The CDR3 extends over 13 amino acids. The CDR3 spells CASSPRERNTQYF. The CDR3 nucleotides are TGTGCCAGCAGCCCGCGGGAACGAAATACGCAGTATTTT.